Listed here is a single T cell receptor (beta chain). No antigen is known for it. Unique molecular identifiers featured in each of the TCR beta cDNA libraries. Some 500,000 cDNA molecules were obtained from 1 to 10 million T cells. From the PCR reads, TCRdb called clonotypes with MiXCR, one entry per CDR3 protein. The sample consists of 650,000 to 850,000 distinct CDR3 sequences, approximately 50% of them appearing once. The data are from a study of post-analysis software for immune sequencing data. General study results and limits: TRBV5-6, TRBV5-1 and TRBV20-1 were among roughly 5 TRBV segments more frequent in patients than controls.

The CDR3 consists of 16 residues. V was trimmed by 5 bases and J by 3 bases, leaving 17 bases between them. The source material was blood. The chain recombines TRBV12-3 or TRBV12-4 with TRBJ2-1; no clear D. This sequence originates from a girl between 5 and 17 years old with multiple sclerosis. The CDR3 is CASSAGRSHLYNEQFF. The CDR3 nucleotides are TGTGCCAGCAGTGCCGGTCGCAGCCACCTCTACAATGAGCAGTTCTTC.